The rows below give T cell receptor beta chains drawn from one sample of a study of T cell responses to AZD1222 COVID-19 vaccine. Libraries were prepared by immunoSEQ multiplex PCR; TCRdb keeps only in-frame clonotypes and omits some of them. The sample lists 170,000 or so clones, just over 90% occurring once. The sequencing here drew on peripheral blood, taken on day 0 of AZD1222 vaccination. These receptors originate from an adult in good health. Both conserved end residues are part of each CDR3. Each record gives: CDR3 protein, CDR3 DNA, V gene, CDR3 length, clone size, J gene, D gene. D genes are given only for firm matches. Size is stated for part of the rows, as once, few or many counts, or as a class when the clone is expanded.

CDR3: CASSPRPDTDTQYF; DNA: TGTGCCAGCAGTCCCCGCCCGGACACAGATACGCAGTATTTT; V: TRBV27; length: 14; size: .; J: TRBJ2-3; D: .
CDR3: CASSLGVAGSYEQYF; DNA: TGCGCCAGCAGCCTCGGGGTCGCGGGCTCCTACGAGCAGTACTTC; V: TRBV4-3; length: 15; size: .; J: TRBJ2-7; D: .
CDR3: CASGLASGAHYGYTF; DNA: TGTGCTAGTGGTTTGGCTTCCGGGGCCCACTATGGCTACACCTTC; V: TRBV12-5; length: 15; size: .; J: TRBJ1-2; D: .
CDR3: CASSGKGRVYGYTF; DNA: TGTGCCAGCAGCGGGAAGGGGCGAGTTTATGGCTACACCTTC; V: TRBV9; length: 14; size: .; J: TRBJ1-2; D: .
CDR3: CASSLVPTNQPQHF; DNA: TGCGCCAGCAGCCTTGTACCTACCAATCAGCCCCAGCATTTT; V: TRBV4-3; length: 14; size: .; J: TRBJ1-5; D: .
CDR3: CAWARQGQLEKLFF; DNA: TGTGCCTGGGCCAGACAGGGACAACTTGAAAAACTGTTTTTT; V: TRBV30; length: 14; size: .; J: TRBJ1-4; D: TRBD1
CDR3: CASSPSGLAGGDEQFF; DNA: TGTGCCAGCAGCCCATCCGGACTAGCGGGGGGGGATGAGCAGTTCTTC; V: TRBV7-7; length: 16; size: once; J: TRBJ2-1; D: TRBD2
CDR3: CASSLRGRWGGPNTEAFF; DNA: TGTGCCAGCAGCTTGCGGGGGAGGTGGGGTGGGCCGAACACTGAAGCTTTCTTT; V: TRBV5-5; length: 18; size: .; J: TRBJ1-1; D: .
CDR3: CATSIPGPPPAFF; DNA: TGTGCCACCAGCATCCCGGGCCCACCCCCAGCTTTCTTT; V: TRBV15; length: 13; size: .; J: TRBJ1-1; D: .
CDR3: CASSYSGSVYEQYF; DNA: TGTGCCAGCAGTTACTCCGGGTCTGTCTACGAGCAGTACTTC; V: TRBV6-2/TRBV6-3; length: 14; size: .; J: TRBJ2-7; D: .
CDR3: CASSLAGALAYEQYF; DNA: TGTGCCAGCAGCTTAGCGGGGGCCCTCGCCTACGAGCAGTACTTC; V: TRBV7-8; length: 15; size: .; J: TRBJ2-7; D: .
CDR3: CASSQGDSYEQYF; DNA: TGTGCCAGCAGCCAAGGGGACAGCTACGAGCAGTACTTC; V: TRBV4-2; length: 13; size: once; J: TRBJ2-7; D: TRBD1
CDR3: CASSYTGQTSYEQYF; DNA: TGTGCCAGCAGTTACACGGGACAGACTTCCTACGAGCAGTACTTC; V: TRBV6-5; length: 15; size: .; J: TRBJ2-7; D: TRBD1
CDR3: CASSPEGRPGYTF; DNA: TGCGCCAGCAGCCCGGAAGGGAGACCGGGCTACACCTTC; V: TRBV5-1; length: 13; size: .; J: TRBJ1-2; D: .
CDR3: CASSLERFSYEQYF; DNA: TGCGCCAGCAGCTTGGAGCGTTTCTCCTACGAGCAGTACTTC; V: TRBV5-1; length: 14; size: .; J: TRBJ2-7; D: .
CDR3: CAISESAGGNQPQHF; DNA: TGTGCCATCAGTGAGTCTGCAGGGGGCAATCAGCCCCAGCATTTT; V: TRBV10-3; length: 15; size: .; J: TRBJ1-5; D: .
CDR3: CASSPQGVHEQYF; DNA: TGTGCCAGCAGCCCCCAGGGGGTCCACGAGCAGTACTTC; V: TRBV5-4; length: 13; size: .; J: TRBJ2-7; D: TRBD1
CDR3: CASSLLPGDNEQFF; DNA: TGTGCCAGCAGCTTATTACCGGGAGACAATGAGCAGTTCTTC; V: TRBV7-9; length: 14; size: once; J: TRBJ2-1; D: .
CDR3: CASSLEAGLRTPLHF; DNA: TGTGCCAGCAGCTTGGAGGCAGGCCTAAGGACACCCCTCCACTTT; V: TRBV5-4; length: 15; size: .; J: TRBJ1-6; D: .
CDR3: CASSVSPSVAFRNTIYF; DNA: TGTGCCAGCAGCGTCAGCCCTAGTGTGGCTTTCAGAAACACCATATATTTT; V: TRBV9; length: 17; size: once; J: TRBJ1-3; D: .
CDR3: CASSASETGHHEQFF; DNA: TGTGCCAGCAGCGCCTCCGAGACAGGGCACCATGAGCAGTTCTTC; V: TRBV7-3; length: 15; size: .; J: TRBJ2-1; D: TRBD1
CDR3: CASSLRTVSNYGYTF; DNA: TGTGCCAGCAGCCTGAGGACAGTATCTAACTATGGCTACACCTTC; V: TRBV5-6; length: 15; size: .; J: TRBJ1-2; D: .
CDR3: CASKNAGRESGYTF; DNA: TGTGCCAGCAAGAATGCAGGCCGAGAAAGTGGCTACACCTTC; V: TRBV6-5; length: 14; size: once; J: TRBJ1-2; D: .
CDR3: CASSLGGVRLAKNIQYF; DNA: TGTGCCAGCAGCTTAGGTGGAGTCAGGCTAGCCAAAAACATTCAGTACTTC; V: TRBV7-9; length: 17; size: .; J: TRBJ2-4; D: .
CDR3: CASSLSGGERPFF; DNA: TGTGCCAGCAGCTTGTCCGGCGGCGAGAGACCTTTCTTT; V: TRBV5-6; length: 13; size: .; J: TRBJ1-1; D: .
CDR3: CSVPTAGNYGYTF; DNA: TGCAGCGTTCCCACCGCAGGGAACTATGGCTACACCTTC; V: TRBV29-1; length: 13; size: .; J: TRBJ1-2; D: .
CDR3: CASIRKGESEIQYF; DNA: TGTGCCAGCATCCGGAAAGGGGAATCAGAGATCCAGTACTTC; V: TRBV5-8; length: 14; size: .; J: TRBJ2-5; D: .
CDR3: CASSLTGQVYEQYF; DNA: TGTGCCAGCAGCCTAACGGGACAGGTCTACGAGCAGTACTTC; V: TRBV9; length: 14; size: .; J: TRBJ2-7; D: TRBD1
CDR3: CASSARQGPSYEQYF; DNA: TGTGCCAGCAGCGCGCGACAGGGACCATCCTACGAGCAGTACTTC; V: TRBV7-8; length: 15; size: .; J: TRBJ2-7; D: TRBD1
CDR3: CASSVEGAAITDTQYF; DNA: TGTGCCAGCAGCGTAGAGGGAGCGGCAATCACAGATACGCAGTATTTT; V: TRBV9; length: 16; size: .; J: TRBJ2-3; D: .
CDR3: CASSLQGATYNEQFF; DNA: TGCGCCAGCAGCTTACAGGGGGCTACTTACAATGAGCAGTTCTTC; V: TRBV5-1; length: 15; size: .; J: TRBJ2-1; D: TRBD1
CDR3: CAIGEAGRTDTQYF; DNA: TGTGCCATCGGGGAAGCGGGACGCACAGATACGCAGTATTTT; V: TRBV10-3; length: 14; size: .; J: TRBJ2-3; D: TRBD2
CDR3: CASSQAWQMAGSGANVLTF; DNA: TGTGCCAGCAGCCAAGCGTGGCAGATGGCAGGGTCTGGGGCCAACGTCCTGACTTTC; V: TRBV4-2; length: 19; size: .; J: TRBJ2-6; D: .
CDR3: CASSSTAAGPRNIQYF; DNA: TGTGCCAGCAGCTCCACCGCCGCGGGCCCCCGGAACATTCAGTACTTC; V: TRBV7-2; length: 16; size: .; J: TRBJ2-4; D: .
CDR3: CASSLVGDTSSPLHF; DNA: TGCGCCAGCAGCTTGGTGGGGGACACCTCTTCACCCCTCCACTTT; V: TRBV5-1; length: 15; size: .; J: TRBJ1-6; D: .
CDR3: CASSPGVGTDTQYF; DNA: TGTGCCAGCAGCCCGGGTGTAGGCACAGATACGCAGTATTTT; V: TRBV7-3; length: 14; size: .; J: TRBJ2-3; D: .
CDR3: CATLRQGRLLRTEAFF; DNA: TGTGCCACCTTAAGACAGGGAAGATTATTGCGCACTGAAGCTTTCTTT; V: TRBV10-3; length: 16; size: .; J: TRBJ1-1; D: TRBD1
CDR3: CASSQGSRENTEAFF; DNA: TGCGCCAGCAGCCAAGGCAGCAGGGAAAACACTGAAGCTTTCTTT; V: TRBV4-3; length: 15; size: .; J: TRBJ1-1; D: .
CDR3: CASSVSSGGAVANEQYF; DNA: TGTGCCAGCAGCGTATCTAGCGGGGGGGCCGTCGCAAACGAGCAGTACTTC; V: TRBV9; length: 17; size: .; J: TRBJ2-7; D: TRBD2
CDR3: CASSQLAGPSTDTQYF; DNA: TGTGCCAGCAGTCAACTAGCGGGGCCTAGCACAGATACGCAGTATTTT; V: TRBV6-2/TRBV6-3; length: 16; size: .; J: TRBJ2-3; D: TRBD2
CDR3: CASNTRQGAYNEQFF; DNA: TGTGCCAGCAACACCCGACAGGGGGCGTACAATGAGCAGTTCTTC; V: TRBV5-5; length: 15; size: .; J: TRBJ2-1; D: TRBD1
CDR3: CASSQGAPNSPLHF; DNA: TGCGCCAGCAGCCAGGGGGCCCCTAATTCACCCCTCCACTTT; V: TRBV10-2; length: 14; size: .; J: TRBJ1-6; D: TRBD1
CDR3: CASSFQPGQDHEQYF; DNA: TGCGCCAGCAGCTTCCAGCCGGGACAGGATCACGAGCAGTACTTC; V: TRBV5-1; length: 15; size: once; J: TRBJ2-7; D: TRBD1
CDR3: CASSLTVSNYGYTF; DNA: TGTGCCAGCAGCCTAACGGTTTCTAACTATGGCTACACCTTC; V: TRBV7-2; length: 14; size: .; J: TRBJ1-2; D: .
CDR3: CSVEDPGGMGSSTDTQYF; DNA: TGCAGCGTTGAAGACCCGGGGGGCATGGGATCTAGCACAGATACGCAGTATTTT; V: TRBV29-1; length: 18; size: once; J: TRBJ2-3; D: .
CDR3: CASSSTLGLAAIYEQYF; DNA: TGTGCCAGCAGTTCCACCCTGGGACTAGCGGCGATCTACGAGCAGTACTTC; V: TRBV6-2/TRBV6-3; length: 17; size: few; J: TRBJ2-7; D: TRBD2
CDR3: CATSRDYGPPASYEQYF; DNA: TGTGCCACCAGCAGAGACTATGGACCACCGGCCTCCTACGAGCAGTACTTC; V: TRBV15; length: 17; size: .; J: TRBJ2-7; D: .
CDR3: CASSIAANSPLHF; DNA: TGTGCCAGTAGTATAGCAGCGAATTCACCCCTCCACTTT; V: TRBV19; length: 13; size: .; J: TRBJ1-6; D: .
CDR3: CSASSVTYNEQFF; DNA: TGCAGTGCTAGTTCCGTAACCTACAATGAGCAGTTCTTC; V: TRBV20-1; length: 13; size: .; J: TRBJ2-1; D: .
CDR3: CASSPTGAGNTIYF; DNA: TGTGCCAGCTCACCGACAGGGGCTGGAAACACCATATATTTT; V: TRBV18; length: 14; size: .; J: TRBJ1-3; D: TRBD1
CDR3: CASSALGLAGNEQFF; DNA: TGTGCCAGCAGCGCCCTTGGACTAGCGGGGAATGAGCAGTTCTTC; V: TRBV7-6; length: 15; size: .; J: TRBJ2-1; D: TRBD2
CDR3: CASSFFGQGPNSPLHF; DNA: .; V: TRBV27; length: 16; size: .; J: TRBJ1-6; D: .
CDR3: CASSLERRGAQEAQYF; DNA: TGCGCCAGCAGCTTGGAAAGACGGGGGGCTCAAGAGGCCCAGTACTTC; V: TRBV5-1; length: 16; size: .; J: TRBJ2-5; D: .
CDR3: CASSTNTEAFF; DNA: TGTGCCAGTTCGACGAACACTGAAGCTTTCTTT; V: TRBV5-5; length: 11; size: .; J: TRBJ1-1; D: .
CDR3: CASSLDPSAEAFF; DNA: TGTGCCAGCAGTTTGGACCCGAGCGCTGAAGCTTTCTTT; V: TRBV12-3/TRBV12-4; length: 13; size: .; J: TRBJ1-1; D: .
CDR3: CASSLGTARGGYTF; DNA: TGCGCCAGCAGCTTGGGGACAGCCCGTGGTGGCTACACCTTC; V: TRBV5-1; length: 14; size: .; J: TRBJ1-2; D: .
CDR3: CASSLDTDTQYF; DNA: TGTGCCAGCAGCTTGGACACAGATACGCAGTATTTT; V: TRBV7-2; length: 12; size: .; J: TRBJ2-3; D: .
CDR3: CASSRDETYGYTF; DNA: TGTGCCAGCAGCCGAGACGAAACCTATGGCTACACCTTC; V: TRBV3-1/TRBV3-2; length: 13; size: .; J: TRBJ1-2; D: .
CDR3: CASSGDGNSYEQYF; DNA: TGTGCCAGCAGCGGGGACGGGAACTCCTACGAGCAGTACTTC; V: TRBV5-4; length: 14; size: once; J: TRBJ2-7; D: .
CDR3: CASSLEGRGAFF; DNA: TGCGCCAGCAGCTTGGAGGGGCGTGGCGCTTTCTTT; V: TRBV5-1; length: 12; size: .; J: TRBJ1-1; D: .